This is a list of T cell receptor beta chains from one sample in a study of STAT5B mutations in CD4+ large granular lymphocyte leukemia. TCRdb keeps only in-frame clones here, not all; method: immunoSEQ multiplex PCR. The table records tens of thousands of clones, around three quarters of them present only once. Sequencing was done on a sample of CD4+ T cells from blood buffy coats. The source is a human donor in good health. Each CDR3 is given without its conserved first and last residue. Not every row has a clone size; where given, it reads once, few, many or a size class.

>TRBV28|.|TRBJ2-5
ASSNRDRGIETQY
>TRBV2|few|TRBJ1-1
ASSREGNTEAF
>TRBV18|.|TRBJ2-3
ASSPRRTGGLDTQY
>TRBV10-3|once|TRBJ1-6
AISGSGGASPLH
>TRBV19|.|TRBJ2-3
ASSKPRGLAGVMGGTQY
>TRBV28|.|TRBJ1-5
ASSSGGSNQPQH
>TRBV4-1|.|TRBJ2-3
ASSQDSSISDTQY
>TRBV28|.|TRBJ1-1
ASSLYAVNTEAF
>TRBV7-3|.|TRBJ2-1
ASSRGQGLGEQF
>TRBV7-4|.|TRBJ1-5
ASSRRQGACQPQH
>TRBV6-1|few|TRBJ2-1
AVRTSGRQNEQF
>TRBV5-1|.|TRBJ1-1
ASSLEVARPEAF
>TRBV2|.|TRBJ1-1
ASSGFMNTEAF
>TRBV28|few|TRBJ2-4
ASSIPLGGAKNIQY
>TRBV29-1|few|TRBJ1-1
SVSGRGNTEAF
>TRBV5-4|.|TRBJ1-6
ASSFRDSNSPLH
>TRBV28|.|TRBJ2-5
ASSLPDLQETQY
>TRBV6-5|.|TRBJ1-5
ASSLSWDRGNQPQH
>TRBV27|.|TRBJ1-4
ASSLSLTATNEKLF
>TRBV7-9|few|TRBJ1-4
ASSLAAGEKLF
>TRBV5-1|.|TRBJ1-6
ASSRDTGGAGSPLH
>TRBV5-4|.|TRBJ2-3
ASTLDSGARDTQY
>TRBV6-5|.|TRBJ1-1
ASSYLGQGADTEAF
>TRBV7-9|once|TRBJ1-5
ASSLGLNQPQH
>TRBV27|.|TRBJ2-2
ASSPRGTSGGTGELF
>TRBV7-9|.|TRBJ2-1
ASSPRWVTGHNEQF
>TRBV9|.|TRBJ2-5
ASSVGTQGGEETQY
>TRBV9|.|TRBJ2-1
ASSRQEGSYNEQF
>TRBV18|.|TRBJ2-5
ASSPPLETQY
>TRBV7-8|medium-sized|TRBJ1-4
ASSLGDSSGEKLF
>TRBV14|medium-sized|TRBJ1-6
ASSPLQGISPLH
>TRBV6-6|once|TRBJ1-1
ASSAWARTEAF
>TRBV6-1|few|TRBJ2-7
ASSQGGLGSYEQY
>TRBV11-3|.|TRBJ2-1
ASSSRTTRGLGNEQF
>TRBV28|.|TRBJ1-3
ASSLSLQGTGNTIY
>TRBV5-1|.|TRBJ1-2
ASSLGAGGTDYGYT
>TRBV5-1|.|TRBJ1-4
ASSARDWAPNEKLF
>TRBV19|few|TRBJ1-5
ASSIGRAFNQPQH
>TRBV5-1|.|TRBJ1-2
ASSPGQSYGYT
>TRBV18|.|TRBJ2-1
ASSPQVDKPEQF
>TRBV2|.|TRBJ1-1
ASKPGTGHMNTEAF
>TRBV5-1|.|TRBJ1-1
ASSLGTADFSTEAF
>TRBV7-2|.|TRBJ1-1
ASSPPAGGSAGNTEAF
>TRBV6-5|.|TRBJ2-2
ASRPGTRTGELF
>TRBV18|.|TRBJ1-2
ASSLGTGGSNYGYT
>TRBV18|.|TRBJ2-2
ASSPQEQGAAGELF
>TRBV7-9|.|TRBJ1-1
ASSSGGGWTEAF
>TRBV7-9|.|TRBJ1-3
ASSRGEAMNTIY
>TRBV27|.|TRBJ1-2
ASSPTGDYGYT